This T cell receptor (beta chain) was sequenced in a study of T cells after yellow fever vaccination. Study conclusions and caveats: Although most clonotypes did not, a small share appeared in both CD4 and CD8 compartments. Clones that expanded after primary vaccination mostly reappeared after the booster (approximately 96% CD4, roughly 90% CD8).

Template switching by 5'RACE produced TCR cDNA, adding a universal primer site and UMIs. Using its own MiXCR run on the 5' RACE reads, TCRdb lists one record per CDR3 protein. Here the sample spans a few hundred thousand distinct CDR3 sequences, approximately 10% being singletons. On this clonotype: Its antigen is not identified.

CDR3 length: 14 amino acids. The junction had 9 bases not matched to a gene; V was cut back by 5 bases and J by 2 bases. CDR1 DFQATT and CDR2 SNEGSKA come from the germline V gene (reference sequence). The receptor's source is a man younger than 35 who received the YFV17D yellow fever vaccine. This chain links TRBV20-1 with TRBJ2-7; 7 nucleotides match TRBD2. Sequencing was performed on CD4+ T cells sorted from PBMCs, taken 5 days after the yellow fever booster vaccination. The chain's CDR3 is CSAGPRGKPYEQYF. CDR3 DNA: TGCAGTGCTGGGCCGCGGGGGAAGCCCTACGAGCAGTACTTC.